The 30 T cell receptor beta chains below all came from one sample that was sequenced in a study of T cells in Graves' hyperthyroidism and ophthalmopathy. TCR beta CDR3 regions were amplified from RNA transcripts. A first-round RT-PCR of the TCR CDR3 used the HTBI primer set. Each CDR3 protein is one row after TCRdb ran MiXCR on the multiplex PCR reads. The sample carries nearly 750,000 distinct CDR3 sequences, around 40% recorded once. The specimen was blood. The receptors here all came from a woman aged 35 to 49 with Graves' hyperthyroidism.

Concerning this clonotype: A clone one base away is much larger, so this may be a read error. The V call is TRBV29-1, the J call TRBJ2-5; 9 bases align to TRBD1. CDR3 length: 15 amino acids. Germline V gives CDR1 SQVTM, CDR2 ANQGSEA. The CDR3 sequence is CGVGGGTGRGETQYF. CDR3 nucleotide sequence: TGCGGCGTTGGCGGTGGGACAGGGAGGGGAGAGACCCAGTACTTC.

The gene calls are TRBV2 and TRBJ2-7; D gene ambiguous. The CDR3 covers 11 residues. V was trimmed by 8 bases and J by 0 bases, leaving 5 bases between them. Looked up from germline, CDR1 is SNHLY and CDR2 is FYNNEI. The CDR3: CASARSYEQYF. The CDR3 DNA follows: TGTGCCAGCGCGCGCTCCTACGAGCAGTACTTC.

This clonotype was counted at least ten times. V and J are TRBV10-3 and TRBJ2-2, with 12 bases aligning to TRBD1. With 8 bases clipped from V and 6 bases from J, the junction kept 13 bases outside the gene matches. This CDR3 spans 17 amino acids. Germline V gene sequence: CDR1 ENHRY, CDR2 SYGVKD. The CDR3 spells CAIPGVIGTGGSGELFF. The CDR3 region has the DNA TGTGCCATCCCCGGGGTGATCGGGACAGGGGGCTCCGGGGAGCTGTTTTTT.

As regards this clonotype: A much larger clone is a single base away; this may be a read error. The V and J genes are TRBV10-3 and TRBJ2-6, with unresolved D. The V end was cut by 5 bases, the J end by 0 bases, with 8 bases between. CDR1 is ENHRY, CDR2 SYGVKD, per germline. The CDR3 consists of 15 residues. The CDR3 bases are TGTGCCATCAGTCCCTCTTTCTCTGGGGCCAACGTCCTGACTTTC. Amino acids: CAISPSFSGANVLTF.

About this clonotype: Sequence at one end of the junction differs from germline and may be a read error. The chain links TRBV12-3 or TRBV12-4 to TRBJ1-6; the D gene is possibly TRBD1 (5 bases). The CDR3 length is 14 residues. The CDR3 region has the DNA TGTGCCATCAGTGGCGGGGGACTGGCTTCACCCCTCCACTTT. It codes for CAISGGGLASPLHF.

This clonotype was picked up many times. This rearrangement joins TRBV7-9 to TRBJ2-7, with TRBD2 matching over 13 bases. The CDR3 is 13 amino acids. With 10 bases clipped from V and 6 bases from J, the junction kept 6 bases outside the gene matches. Germline V gene data show CDR1 as SEHNR and CDR2 as FQNEAQ (reference sequence). CDR3 nucleotide sequence: TGTGCCATCCGGACTAGCGGGAGCGCCGAGCAGTACTTC. Its protein product is CAIRTSGSAEQYF.

The genes are TRBV29-1 and TRBJ1-2, with 11 bases that match TRBD1. Germline V gene lookup returns CDR1 SQVTM and CDR2 ANQGSEA. The CDR3 runs 16 residues. Trimming at V came to 7 bases and at J to 6 bases, leaving 16 bases not matched to a gene. The CDR3 DNA follows: TGCAGCGCCCCCGGGACAGGGGGGAAGGGTCGGCATGGCTACACCTTC. Amino acids: CSAPGTGGKGRHGYTF.

Note on this clonotype: A read error may be the cause here, since a much bigger clone is one base away. The chain is built from TRBV11-2 and TRBJ1-2; D is uncertain. In germline, CDR1 is SGHAT, CDR2 FQNNGV. The CDR3 runs to 13 residues. The CDR3 region has the DNA TGTGTCAGCAGCTTAGACGCAGCCTCTGGCTACACCTTC. It codes for CVSSLDAASGYTF.

This chain connects TRBV10-3 to TRBJ1-2; D is undetermined. Germline V gene sequence: CDR1 ENHRY, CDR2 SYGVKD. Trimming removed 10 bases from V and 6 bases from J, with 15 bases in between. This CDR3 has 12 amino acids. The CDR3 reads CASRHGRDGYTF. In DNA form, the CDR3 reads TGTGCCAGCAGACATGGACGGGATGGCTACACCTTC.

To note about this clonotype: A much more abundant neighbour one base away suggests this may be a read error. The V gene is TRBV2, the J gene TRBJ2-2; D gene ambiguous. The V and J ends lost 3 bases and 0 bases respectively, with 5 bases between them. This CDR3 is built from 14 residues. Germline loops: CDR1 SNHLY, CDR2 FYNNEI. The CDR3, as DNA: TGTGCCAGCAGTGACCCTACGAACACCGGGGAGCTGTTTTTT. This translates into CASSDPTNTGELFF.

In regard to this clonotype: A read error may be the cause here, since a much bigger clone is one base away. The gene calls are TRBV7-9 and TRBJ2-7; D remains ambiguous. Trimming cost V 1 base and J 5 bases, with 6 bases left between them. There are 12 residues in the CDR3. The germline V gene has CDR1 SEHNR and CDR2 FQNEAQ (reference sequence). CDR3 in amino acids: CASSLDQHEQYF. In DNA form, the CDR3 reads TGTGCCAGCAGCTTAGATCAGCACGAGCAGTACTTC.

This clonotype was seen a single time. This sequence joins TRBV29-1 and TRBJ1-1; TRBD1 aligns across 7 bases. The CDR3 is 12 residues long. Germline V gene lookup returns CDR1 SQVTM and CDR2 ANQGSEA. The CDR3 loop is CSGAGGITEAFF. CDR3 DNA sequence: TGCAGTGGAGCAGGGGGGATCACTGAAGCTTTCTTT.

In its sample, this clonotype was seen many times. Written as DNA, the CDR3 is TGTGCCAGCAGCTTTGGTGTCGGGAGGGAGCAGTACTTC. Its translation is CASSFGVGREQYF. This chain uses TRBV7-3 with TRBJ2-7; 7 positions agree with TRBD2. Germline trimming cut 3 bases from V and 7 bases from J; bases unmatched to any gene: 6. CDR1 is SGHTA, CDR2 FQGTGA, per germline. This CDR3 is built from 13 residues.

A remark on this clonotype: With a much larger clone just one base away, this may be a read error. The J gene is TRBJ2-5, the V gene TRBV7-8, with 7 bases that match TRBD2. The germline V gene encodes CDR1 SGHVS and CDR2 FQNEAQ. This CDR3 contains 14 residues. CDR3 sequence: CASSLTSEQEAQYF. The CDR3 DNA follows: TGTGCCAGCAGCTTAACTAGCGAACAAGAGGCCCAGTACTTC.

This clonotype showed up many times. This rearrangement joins TRBV5-1 to TRBJ1-6; D not resolved. The CDR3 has 17 residues. The germline CDR1 and CDR2 sequences are SGHRS and YFSETQ. V shed 3 bases and J shed 8 bases, with 21 bases lying between them. The CDR3 loop is CASSWAGGPLKDSPLHF. Written as DNA, the CDR3 is TGCGCCAGCAGCTGGGCCGGCGGACCGCTCAAGGATTCACCCCTCCACTTT.

As to this clonotype: Just one base apart from a much larger clone, this may be a read error. The V and J genes are TRBV7-9 and TRBJ1-2; D not resolved. With 4 bases removed from V and 12 bases from J, the gap between germline ends came to 12 bases. The CDR3 length is 11 residues. The germline V gene encodes CDR1 SEHNR and CDR2 FQNEAQ (reference sequence). CDR3 residues: CASSSNEGHTF. Here the CDR3 DNA reads TGTGCCAGCAGCTCAAATGAGGGCCACACCTTC.

This clonotype was observed a few times. This rearrangement joins TRBV9 to TRBJ1-3, with TRBD1 matching 9 bases. CDR1 and CDR2 from the germline V gene are SGDLS and YYNGEE. The CDR3 totals 17 residues. V shed 0 bases and J 4 bases; nucleotides not matched to a gene: 8. CDR3 nucleotides: TGTGCCAGCAGCGTAGCGACAGGGGGGTACTCCGGAAACACCATATATTTT. The encoded protein is CASSVATGGYSGNTIYF.

This clonotype turned up a few times. The V gene is TRBV7-8, the J gene TRBJ1-2; a possible D gene is TRBD1 (5 bases). The CDR3 contains 12 residues. Trimming cost V 2 bases and J 13 bases, with 14 bases left between them. Germline values: CDR1 SGHVS, CDR2 FQNEAQ. CDR3 sequence: CASSLYNPGPTF. CDR3 DNA: TGTGCCAGCAGCTTATATAATCCAGGGCCCACCTTC.

This clonotype has at least ten counts. The chain carries TRBV9 and TRBJ1-1; no firm D call. V shed 0 bases and J shed 4 bases, with 13 bases lying between them. CDR3 length equals 15 residues. Germline V gene sequence: CDR1 SGDLS, CDR2 YYNGEE. The CDR3 DNA sequence: TGTGCCAGCAGCGTAGATGAGGACCCTTTCACTGAAGCTTTCTTT. This gives the protein CASSVDEDPFTEAFF.

V usage is TRBV30 and J usage is TRBJ1-5; D not certain. Between the trimmed V and J ends, which lost 5 bases and 2 bases, there was a span of 10 bases. The CDR3 loop spans 13 amino acids. In germline, CDR1 is GTSNPN, CDR2 SVGIG (reference sequence). The CDR3: CAWQKKGNQPQHF. As DNA, the CDR3 is TGTGCCTGGCAGAAGAAGGGCAATCAGCCCCAGCATTTT.

This clonotype was seen many times. The chain recombines TRBV29-1 with TRBJ1-2; D is unclear. Germline V lookup: CDR1 SQVTM, CDR2 ANQGSEA. V was cut by 4 bases and J by 6 bases, with 6 bases left in between. This CDR3 has 10 residues. The DNA for the CDR3 is TGCAGCGTTGTAGCGGATGGCTACACCTTC. Its protein is CSVVADGYTF.

This chain joins TRBV4-3 and TRBJ1-2; the match to TRBD1 covers 8 bases. This CDR3 is built from 14 residues. From germline, CDR1 is LGHNA and CDR2 YSLEER. After removal of 3 bases from V and 6 bases from J, the junction contained 6 bases not matched to a gene. The CDR3 DNA reads as TGCGCCAGCAGCCACCCGGACAGGGATCATGGCTACACCTTC. Amino acid sequence: CASSHPDRDHGYTF.

The gene calls are TRBV7-2 and TRBJ1-2, with a possible D match to TRBD1 (5 bases). CDR1 and CDR2 from the germline V gene are SGHTA and FQGNSA. There are 14 residues in the CDR3. V shed 3 bases and J shed 4 bases, with 12 bases lying between them. CDR3 nucleotides: TGTGCCAGCAGCTTGGAGAGGGGAGGCTATGGCTACACCTTC. Amino acid sequence: CASSLERGGYGYTF. The variable domain in full, completed from reference TRBV7-2 and TRBJ1-2, reads GAGVSQSPSNKVTEKGKDVELRCDPISGHTALYWYRQSLGQGLEFLIYFQGNSAPDKSGLPSDRFSAERTGGSVSTLTIQRTQQEDSAVYLCASSLERGGYGYTFGSGTRLTVV.

In this sample, this clonotype turned up a few times. The chain is built from TRBV19 and TRBJ1-4; TRBD1 is a possible D gene (5 bases). The V gene lost 6 bases and the J gene lost 4 bases, with 12 bases spanning the gap. This CDR3 has 14 amino acids. CDR1 LNHDA and CDR2 SQIVND come from the germline V gene (reference sequence). The CDR3 DNA follows: TGTGCCAGTAGATCCCGGCAGGGTAATGAAAAACTGTTTTTT. As protein: CASRSRQGNEKLFF. Full variable domain (rest looked up from reference TRBV19 and TRBJ1-4): DGGITQSPKYLFRKEGQNVTLSCEQNLNHDAMYWYRQDPGQGLRLIYYSQIVNDFQKGDIAEGYSVSREKKESFPLTVTSAQKNPTAFYLCASRSRQGNEKLFFGSGTQLSVL.

This clonotype was observed at least ten times. CDR3 loop: CASSLGATAYGYTF. For the CDR3, the DNA is TGTGCCAGCAGCTTAGGGGCTACAGCTTATGGCTACACCTTC. The chain joins TRBV7-9 to TRBJ1-2; D call uncertain. The CDR3 has 14 residues. V was clipped by 1 base and J by 5 bases, with 11 bases between them. Germline values: CDR1 SEHNR, CDR2 FQNEAQ (reference sequence).

This sequence joins TRBV13 and TRBJ2-7; 8 positions agree with TRBD1. CDR3 length: 14 amino acids. Trimming at V came to 3 bases and at J to 5 bases, leaving 6 bases not matched to a gene. Germline-derived CDR1 and CDR2 are PRHDT and FYEKMQ (reference sequence). CDR3 loop: CASSFQTTGDEQYF. The CDR3 DNA reads as TGTGCCAGCAGCTTCCAAACGACAGGGGACGAGCAGTACTTC.

This chain joins TRBV6-5 and TRBJ1-6; D may be TRBD1 (6 bases). This CDR3 has 18 amino acids. Per germline, CDR1 MNHEY and CDR2 SVGAGI. The V and J ends lost 6 bases and 0 bases respectively, with 18 bases between them. The CDR3 sequence: CASRKRTVSSSYNSPLHF. CDR3 nucleotides: TGTGCCAGCAGAAAAAGGACAGTGTCGAGCTCCTATAATTCACCCCTCCACTTT.

This clonotype was counted at least ten times. The gene calls are TRBV6-5 and TRBJ1-6, with D unresolved. Germline V CDR1 and CDR2: MNHEY, SVGAGI. Trimming took off 0 bases at V and 11 bases at J, with 2 bases between the two ends. The CDR3 is 11 amino acids. This CDR3 reads CASSYSTPLHF. The DNA for the CDR3 is TGTGCCAGCAGTTACTCGACACCCCTCCACTTT.

This chain uses TRBV11-3 with TRBJ1-6; no firm D call. Trimming shortened V by 5 bases and J by 5 bases, and 10 bases separated the two germline ends. The CDR3 consists of 14 residues. Looked up from germline, CDR1 is SGHNT and CDR2 is YENEEA. The CDR3 nucleotides are TGTGCCAGCAGCCACCAGACGGATAATTCACCCCTCCACTTT. Its protein product is CASSHQTDNSPLHF.

This clonotype was seen ten or more times. V usage is TRBV9 and J usage is TRBJ1-6; 8 positions agree with TRBD1. The V segment lost 6 bases and the J segment 8 bases; nucleotides outside the gene matches: 13. CDR1 is SGDLS and CDR2 is YYNGEE in the germline V gene. The CDR3 is made up of 16 amino acids. In nucleotides, the CDR3 is TGTGCCAGCAACGCACAACAGGGGGACACGGATTCACCCCTCCACTTT. Its translation is CASNAQQGDTDSPLHF.